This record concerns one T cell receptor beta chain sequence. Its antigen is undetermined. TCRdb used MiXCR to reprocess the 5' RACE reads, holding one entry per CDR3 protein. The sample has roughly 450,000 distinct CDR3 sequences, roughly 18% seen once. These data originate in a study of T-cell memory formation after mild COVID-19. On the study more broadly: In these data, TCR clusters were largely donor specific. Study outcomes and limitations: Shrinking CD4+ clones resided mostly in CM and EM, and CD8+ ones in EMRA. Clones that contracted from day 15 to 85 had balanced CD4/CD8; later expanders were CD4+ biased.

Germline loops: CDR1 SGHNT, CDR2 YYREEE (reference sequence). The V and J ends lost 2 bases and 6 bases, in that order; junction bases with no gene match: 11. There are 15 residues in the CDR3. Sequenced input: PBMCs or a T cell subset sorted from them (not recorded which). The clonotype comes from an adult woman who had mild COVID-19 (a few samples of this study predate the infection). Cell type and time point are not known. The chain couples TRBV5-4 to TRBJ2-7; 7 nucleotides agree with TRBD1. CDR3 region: CASSFGYGQAGEQYF. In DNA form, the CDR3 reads TGTGCCAGCAGCTTTGGGTATGGACAGGCGGGCGAGCAGTACTTC.